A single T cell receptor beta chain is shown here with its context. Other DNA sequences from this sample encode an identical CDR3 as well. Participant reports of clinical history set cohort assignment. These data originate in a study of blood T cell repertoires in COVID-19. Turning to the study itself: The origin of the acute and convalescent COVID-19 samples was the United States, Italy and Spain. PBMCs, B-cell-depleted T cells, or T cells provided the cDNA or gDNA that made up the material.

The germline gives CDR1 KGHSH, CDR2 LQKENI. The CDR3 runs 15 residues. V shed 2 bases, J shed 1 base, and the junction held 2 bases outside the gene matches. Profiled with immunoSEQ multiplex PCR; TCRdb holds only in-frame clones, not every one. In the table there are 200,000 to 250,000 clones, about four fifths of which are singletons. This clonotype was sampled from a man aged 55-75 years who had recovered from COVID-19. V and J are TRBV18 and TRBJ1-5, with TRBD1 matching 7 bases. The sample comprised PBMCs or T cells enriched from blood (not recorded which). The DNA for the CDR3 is TGTGCCAGCTCACCAGGCAGGGGGAGCAATCAGCCCCAGCATTTT. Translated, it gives CASSPGRGSNQPQHF. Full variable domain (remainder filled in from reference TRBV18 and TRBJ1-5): NAGVMQNPRHLVRRRGQEARLRCSPMKGHSHVYWYRQLPEEGLKFMVYLQKENIIDESGMPKERFSAEFPKEGPSILRIQQVVRGDSAAYFCASSPGRGSNQPQHFGDGTRLSIL.